Following are 11 T cell receptor beta chains from one sample sequenced in a study of cytomegalovirus exposure and HLA in healthy donors. TCRdb's table, derived via immunoSEQ multiplex PCR, lists solely in-frame clones and lacks some. The data show about 160,000 clones, just under 90% seen once. The source material was PBMCs. The origin of the receptors is a man aged 18 to 29 in good health and CMV-seropositive.

The chain uses TRBV18 and TRBJ1-4; no definite D call. CDR1 and CDR2 (germline): KGHSH, LQKENI. The V gene lost 4 bases and the J gene lost 7 bases, with 10 bases spanning the gap. This CDR3 region has 13 residues. CDR3 sequence (DNA): TGTGCCAGCTCACGGGCGACCGGTGAAAAACTGTTTTTT. Amino acid sequence: CASSRATGEKLFF.

J is TRBJ2-7 and V is TRBV7-9, with 7 bases fitting TRBD2. This CDR3 is 15 amino acids long. Unmatched junction bases numbered 6, after V lost 1 base and J lost 3 bases. CDR1 and CDR2 from the germline V gene are SEHNR and FQNEAQ (reference sequence). The DNA of the CDR3 is TGTGCCAGCAGCTTAGGCCCAGCGGGGTTCTACGAGCAGTACTTC. Translation: CASSLGPAGFYEQYF.

This chain joins TRBV11-2 and TRBJ2-2; a weak D match, TRBD1 (6 bases). V was cut by 1 base and J by 4 bases, with 7 bases left in between. Germline CDR1 is SGHAT and CDR2 is FQNNGV. The CDR3 runs 14 residues. The CDR3 is CASSLAQGTGELFF. For the CDR3, the DNA is TGTGCCAGCAGCTTAGCACAGGGCACCGGGGAGCTGTTTTTT.

The sample holds one count of this clone. The chain links TRBV2 to TRBJ2-5, with D perhaps TRBD1 (5 bases). The CDR3 spans 14 residues. Trimming removed 1 base from V and 4 bases from J, with 10 bases in between. From germline, CDR1 is SNHLY and CDR2 FYNNEI. The CDR3 nucleotides are TGTGCCAGCAGTGAAGGACAAGGGGCAGAGACCCAGTACTTC. Residues: CASSEGQGAETQYF.

The chain couples TRBV6-7 to TRBJ2-1, with TRBD2 matching 11 bases. TRBV6-7 is annotated as an ORF whose role is uncertain. V dropped 4 bases and J dropped 8; count of bases not matched to a gene: 13. This CDR3 contains 17 residues. In DNA form, the CDR3 reads TGTGCCAGCAGTTGTCGAACCGGGACTAGCGGTTATCATGAGCAGTTCTTC. It yields the protein CASSCRTGTSGYHEQFF.

The gene calls are TRBV15 and TRBJ2-5, with 10 bases aligning to TRBD2. Germline lookup yields CDR1 LNHNV and CDR2 YYDKDF (reference sequence). J lost 5 bases, V lost 0 bases, and 6 bases had no gene match. There are 16 residues in the CDR3. The CDR3 DNA follows: TGTGCCACCAGCAGAGAGTGGCTAGCGGGAGTTGAGACCCAGTACTTC. It translates to CATSREWLAGVETQYF.

The rearrangement links TRBV5-1 to TRBJ2-3, with D tentatively TRBD2 (5 bases). V was pared by 0 bases and J by 0 bases, with 11 bases between. The CDR3 loop spans 16 amino acids. The V gene's germline CDR1 is SGHRS and CDR2 YFSETQ. CDR3 region: CASSLVLRESTDTQYF. The CDR3 nucleotides are TGCGCCAGCAGCTTGGTGCTACGGGAAAGCACAGATACGCAGTATTTT.

The genes are TRBV18 and TRBJ2-1; TRBD2 aligns across 15 bases. This CDR3 contains 17 residues. CDR1 is KGHSH, CDR2 LQKENI, per germline. Trimming removed 3 bases from V and 3 bases from J; junction bases left unmatched: 3. CDR3 loop: CASSPGLAGGVYNEQFF. The CDR3 DNA follows: TGTGCCAGCTCACCTGGACTAGCGGGAGGGGTCTACAATGAGCAGTTCTTC. Filled out from reference TRBV18 and TRBJ2-1, the complete variable domain reads NAGVMQNPRHLVRRRGQEARLRCSPMKGHSHVYWYRQLPEEGLKFMVYLQKENIIDESGMPKERFSAEFPKEGPSILRIQQVVRGDSAAYFCASSPGLAGGVYNEQFFGPGTRLTVL.

The V gene is TRBV6-5, the J gene TRBJ2-7, with D unclear. The length of the CDR3 is 15 residues. Trimming took off 5 bases at V and 3 bases at J, with 17 bases between the two ends. Germline V gene sequence: CDR1 MNHEY, CDR2 SVGAGI. Here the CDR3 DNA reads TGTGCCAGCAGTCCTGGCAATCCAGGAAACTACGAGCAGTACTTC. Amino acids: CASSPGNPGNYEQYF.

This rearrangement joins TRBV7-9 to TRBJ2-1, with TRBD2 matching over 7 bases. V was pared by 5 bases and J by 0 bases, with 16 bases of the junction left unmatched. Germline V CDR1 and CDR2: SEHNR, FQNEAQ (reference sequence). There are 19 residues in the CDR3. The CDR3 loop reads CASSRSGIHHTSSYNEQFF. CDR3 bases: TGTGCCAGCAGCCGGAGCGGGATACACCATACGAGCTCCTACAATGAGCAGTTCTTC. Looking up the rest from reference TRBV7-9 and TRBJ2-1 gives the full variable domain: DTGVSQNPRHKITKRGQNVTFRCDPISEHNRLYWYRQTLGQGPEFLTYFQNEAQLEKSRLLSDRFSAERPKGSFSTLEIQRTEQGDSAMYLCASSRSGIHHTSSYNEQFFGPGTRLTVL.

As regards this clone: The same CDR3 is also encoded by other DNA sequences in this sample. The V gene is TRBV5-1, the J gene TRBJ2-7, with no clear D. The germline CDR1 and CDR2 sequences are SGHRS and YFSETQ. CDR3 size: 12 residues. The V and J ends lost 4 bases and 3 bases respectively, with 8 bases between them. The chain's CDR3 is CASSTVGYEQYF. The CDR3 nucleotides read TGCGCCAGCAGCACCGTCGGCTACGAGCAGTACTTC. Full variable domain (missing parts from reference TRBV5-1 and TRBJ2-7): KAGVTQTPRYLIKTRGQQVTLSCSPISGHRSVSWYQQTPGQGLQFLFEYFSETQRNKGNFPGRFSGRQFSNSRSEMNVSTLELGDSALYLCASSTVGYEQYFGPGTRLTVT.